This T cell receptor (beta chain) appears in the sequencing data of a study of T cells after posttransplantation cyclophosphamide. Broader study findings: Recipient CMV seropositivity and CMV reactivation strongly tracked TRB clonality.

CDR3 length equals 13 residues. Germline-derived CDR1 and CDR2 are SGHNT and YYREEE (reference sequence). The V and J ends lost 3 bases and 0 bases respectively, with 7 bases between them. Treatment was busulfan-fludarabine conditioning, a marrow graft, and cyclophosphamide on days +3 and +4. On this clone itself: Its matching antigen is unknown.

Profiled with immunoSEQ multiplex PCR; TCRdb holds only in-frame clones, not every one. The sample lists roughly 9,000 clones; 85% to 90% were seen once. The V call is TRBV5-4, the J call TRBJ2-7; weak D call: TRBD1 (6 bases). The origin of this receptor is a female patient aged 35 to 55 who received an allogeneic stem cell transplant from an unrelated donor, was CMV-positive, and had no GVHD. Part of the T cell pool may stem from the graft donor. The source was PBMCs, collected after allogeneic stem cell transplant with posttransplant cyclophosphamide. CDR3 sequence (DNA): TGTGCCAGCAGCTACAGGGACTCCTACGAGCAGTACTTC. Translated, it gives CASSYRDSYEQYF.